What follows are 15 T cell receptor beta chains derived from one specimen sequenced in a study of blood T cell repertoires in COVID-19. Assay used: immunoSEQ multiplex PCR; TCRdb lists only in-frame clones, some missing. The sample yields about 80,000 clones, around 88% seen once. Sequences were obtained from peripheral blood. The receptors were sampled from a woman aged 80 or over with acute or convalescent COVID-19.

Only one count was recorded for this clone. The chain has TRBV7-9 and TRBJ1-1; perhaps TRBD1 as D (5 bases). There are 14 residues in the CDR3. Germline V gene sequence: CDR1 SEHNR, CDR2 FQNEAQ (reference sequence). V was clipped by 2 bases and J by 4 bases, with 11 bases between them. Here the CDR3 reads CASSLFQGGTEAFF. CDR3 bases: TGTGCCAGCAGCTTATTCCAGGGTGGCACTGAAGCTTTCTTT.

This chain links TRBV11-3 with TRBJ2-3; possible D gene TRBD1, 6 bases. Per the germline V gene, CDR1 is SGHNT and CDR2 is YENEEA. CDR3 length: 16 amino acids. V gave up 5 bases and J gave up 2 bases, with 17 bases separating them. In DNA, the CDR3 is TGTGCCAGCAGCCCCCAGGGGAGACAGGCCACAGATACGCAGTATTTT. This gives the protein CASSPQGRQATDTQYF.

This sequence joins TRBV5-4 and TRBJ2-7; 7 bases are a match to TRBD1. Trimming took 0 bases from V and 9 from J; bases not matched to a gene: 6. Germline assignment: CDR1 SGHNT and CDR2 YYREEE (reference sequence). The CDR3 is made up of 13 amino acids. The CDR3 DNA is TGTGCCAGCAGCTTGGAACAGGGGTCGGGGCAGTACTTC. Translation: CASSLEQGSGQYF.

The CDR3 here is CSASYQGESPLHF. DNA for the CDR3: TGCAGTGCTAGTTATCAGGGGGAATCACCCCTCCACTTT. J is TRBJ1-6 and V is TRBV20-1, with TRBD1 matching over 7 bases. CDR3 length equals 13 residues. Unmatched junction bases numbered 6, after V lost 3 bases and J lost 10 bases. Germline CDR1 is DFQATT and CDR2 is SNEGSKA (reference sequence).

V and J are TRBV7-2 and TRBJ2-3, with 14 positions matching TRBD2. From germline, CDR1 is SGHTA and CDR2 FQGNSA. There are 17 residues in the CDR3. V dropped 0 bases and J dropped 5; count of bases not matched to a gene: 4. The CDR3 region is CASSLAGLAGAQDTQYF. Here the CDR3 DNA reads TGTGCCAGCAGCTTAGCGGGACTAGCGGGAGCACAAGATACGCAGTATTTT.

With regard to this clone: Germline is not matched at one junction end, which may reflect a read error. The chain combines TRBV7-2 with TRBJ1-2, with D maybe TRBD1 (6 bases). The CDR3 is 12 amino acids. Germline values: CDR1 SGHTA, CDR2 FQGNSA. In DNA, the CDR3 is TGTGCCAGCAGCTTAATAGGACAGAGGGCGATCTTC. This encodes CASSLIGQRAIF.

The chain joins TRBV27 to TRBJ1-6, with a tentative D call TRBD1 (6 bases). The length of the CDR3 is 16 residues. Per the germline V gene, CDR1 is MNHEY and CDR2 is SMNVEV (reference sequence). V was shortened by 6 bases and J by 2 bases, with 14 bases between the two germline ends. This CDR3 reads CASRFGGAAYNSPLHF. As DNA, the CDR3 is TGTGCCAGCAGGTTCGGGGGGGCCGCCTATAATTCACCCCTCCACTTT.

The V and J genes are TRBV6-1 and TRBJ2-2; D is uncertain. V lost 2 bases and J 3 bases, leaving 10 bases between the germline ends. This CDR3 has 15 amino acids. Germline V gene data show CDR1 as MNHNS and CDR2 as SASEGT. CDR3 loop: CASSELGGHTGELFF. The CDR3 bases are TGTGCCAGCAGTGAATTAGGTGGGCACACCGGGGAGCTGTTTTTT.

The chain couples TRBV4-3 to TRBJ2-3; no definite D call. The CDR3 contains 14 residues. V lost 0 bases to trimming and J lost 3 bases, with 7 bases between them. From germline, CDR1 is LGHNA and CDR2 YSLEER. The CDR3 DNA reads TGCGCCAGCAGCCAAGATGGTAGAACAGATACGCAGTATTTT. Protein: CASSQDGRTDTQYF.

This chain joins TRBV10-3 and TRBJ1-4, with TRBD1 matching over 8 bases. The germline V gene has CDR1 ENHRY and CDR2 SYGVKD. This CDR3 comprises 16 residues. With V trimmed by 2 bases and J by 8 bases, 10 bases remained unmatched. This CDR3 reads CAISEGSGTGGEKLFF. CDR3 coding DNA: TGTGCCATCAGTGAGGGCAGCGGGACAGGAGGCGAAAAACTGTTTTTT.

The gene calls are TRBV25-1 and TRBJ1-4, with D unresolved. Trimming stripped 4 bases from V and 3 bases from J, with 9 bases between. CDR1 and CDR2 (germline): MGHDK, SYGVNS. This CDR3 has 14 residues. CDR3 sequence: CASSGALANEKLFF. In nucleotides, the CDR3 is TGTGCCAGCAGTGGCGCTCTGGCTAATGAAAAACTGTTTTTT.

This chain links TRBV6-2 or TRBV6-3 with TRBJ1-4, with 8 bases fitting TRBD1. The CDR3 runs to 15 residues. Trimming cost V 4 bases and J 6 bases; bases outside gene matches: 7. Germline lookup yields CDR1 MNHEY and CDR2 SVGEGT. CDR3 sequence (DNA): TGTGCCAGCAGTTTACGTCCAGGGGGCGATGAAAAACTGTTTTTT. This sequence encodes CASSLRPGGDEKLFF.

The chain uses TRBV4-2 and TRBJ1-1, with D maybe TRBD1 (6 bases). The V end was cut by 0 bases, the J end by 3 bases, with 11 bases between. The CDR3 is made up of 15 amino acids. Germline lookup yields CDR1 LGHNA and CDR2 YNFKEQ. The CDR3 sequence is CASSQEIQGHTEAFF. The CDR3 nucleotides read TGTGCCAGCAGCCAAGAGATACAGGGCCACACTGAAGCTTTCTTT.

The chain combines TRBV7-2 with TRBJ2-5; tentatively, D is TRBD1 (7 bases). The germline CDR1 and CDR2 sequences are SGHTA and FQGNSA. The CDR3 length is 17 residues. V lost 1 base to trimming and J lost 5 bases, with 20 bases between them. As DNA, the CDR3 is TGTGCCAGCAGCTTAGAGTTATTTGGAGGGGGCGTTGAGACCCAGTACTTC. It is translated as CASSLELFGGGVETQYF.

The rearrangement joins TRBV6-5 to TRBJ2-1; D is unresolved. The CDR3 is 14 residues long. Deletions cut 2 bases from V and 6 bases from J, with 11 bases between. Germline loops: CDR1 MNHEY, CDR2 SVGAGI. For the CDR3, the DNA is TGTGCCAGCAGTTACGGAGCCTTCAGCAATGAGCAGTTCTTC. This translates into CASSYGAFSNEQFF.